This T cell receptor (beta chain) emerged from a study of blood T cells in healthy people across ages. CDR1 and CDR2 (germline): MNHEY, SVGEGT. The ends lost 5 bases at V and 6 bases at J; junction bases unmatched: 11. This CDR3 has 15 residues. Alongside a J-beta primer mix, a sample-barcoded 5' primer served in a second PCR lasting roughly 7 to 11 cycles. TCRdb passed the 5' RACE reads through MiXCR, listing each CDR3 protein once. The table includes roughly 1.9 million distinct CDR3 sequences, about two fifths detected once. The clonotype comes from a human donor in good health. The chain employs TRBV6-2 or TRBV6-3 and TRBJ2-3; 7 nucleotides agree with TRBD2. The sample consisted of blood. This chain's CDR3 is CASSPYPGGKDTQYF. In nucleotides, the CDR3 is TGTGCCAGCAGTCCGTACCCCGGGGGGAAGGATACGCAGTATTTT.